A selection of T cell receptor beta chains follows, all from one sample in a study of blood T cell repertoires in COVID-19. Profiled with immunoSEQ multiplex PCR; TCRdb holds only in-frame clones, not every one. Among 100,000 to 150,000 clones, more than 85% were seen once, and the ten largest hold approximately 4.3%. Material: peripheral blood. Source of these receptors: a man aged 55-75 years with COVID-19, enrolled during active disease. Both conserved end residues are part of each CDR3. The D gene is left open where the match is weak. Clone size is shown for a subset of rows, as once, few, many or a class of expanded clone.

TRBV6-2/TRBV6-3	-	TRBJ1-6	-	CASSIGWRNSPLHF	TGTGCCAGCAGTATCGGGTGGAGGAATTCACCCCTCCACTTT
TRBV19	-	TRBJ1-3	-	CASSYGQLSSGNTIYF	TGTGCCAGTAGTTACGGACAGCTGAGCTCTGGAAACACCATATATTTT
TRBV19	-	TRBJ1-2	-	CASTMGLSGYTF	TGTGCCAGTACTATGGGGCTAAGCGGCTACACCTTC
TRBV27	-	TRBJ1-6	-	CASTHTGIGVDSPLHF	TGTGCCAGCACGCATACAGGGATTGGGGTTGATTCACCCCTCCACTTT
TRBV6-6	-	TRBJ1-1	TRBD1	CASSYYGTGGGLAFF	TGTGCCAGCAGTTACTATGGGACAGGGGGGGGACTAGCTTTCTTT
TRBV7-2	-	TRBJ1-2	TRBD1	CASSSQQGDYGYTF	TGTGCCAGCAGCTCTCAACAGGGGGACTATGGCTACACCTTC
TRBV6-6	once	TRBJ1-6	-	CASSYSSAAYNSPLHF	TGTGCCAGCAGTTACTCGAGCGCAGCTTATAATTCACCCCTCCACTTT
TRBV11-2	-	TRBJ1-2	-	CASRRTGGTYGYTF	TGTGCCAGCAGGCGAACGGGGGGGACCTATGGCTACACCTTC
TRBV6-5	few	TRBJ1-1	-	CASSYSIRHLNTEAFF	TGTGCCAGCAGTTACTCGATTCGACACCTGAACACTGAAGCTTTCTTT
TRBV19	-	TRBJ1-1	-	CASSMGGSTEAFF	TGTGCCAGTAGTATGGGGGGAAGTACTGAAGCTTTCTTT
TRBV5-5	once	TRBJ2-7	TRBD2	CASSFVSGGARYEQYF	TGTGCCAGCAGCTTCGTTAGCGGGGGGGCCAGGTACGAGCAGTACTTC
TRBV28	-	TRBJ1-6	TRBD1	CASSHPDRGLSPLHF	TGTGCCAGCAGCCACCCAGACAGGGGGCTTTCACCCCTCCACTTT
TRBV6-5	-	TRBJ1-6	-	CASTKDNSNSPLHF	TGTGCCAGCACCAAGGACAACAGTAATTCACCCCTCCACTTT
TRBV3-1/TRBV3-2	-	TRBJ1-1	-	CASSHLTDLEAFF	TGTGCCAGCAGCCATTTGACAGATCTTGAAGCTTTCTTT
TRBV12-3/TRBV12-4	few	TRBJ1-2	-	CASSRSGSGYTF	TGTGCCAGCAGTCGATCAGGGTCTGGCTACACCTTC
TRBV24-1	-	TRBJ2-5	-	CATSDINRGNYQETQYF	TGTGCCACCAGTGATATCAATCGGGGGAATTACCAAGAGACCCAGTACTTC
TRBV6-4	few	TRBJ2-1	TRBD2	CASSEGLAGAGNEQFF	TGTGCCAGCAGTGAAGGACTAGCGGGGGCGGGCAATGAGCAGTTCTTC
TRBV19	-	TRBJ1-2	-	CASSLGGIYGYTF	TGTGCCAGTAGCCTGGGGGGGATCTATGGCTACACCTTC
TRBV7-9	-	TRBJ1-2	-	CASSLTQGPLEGYTF	TGTGCCAGCAGCTTAACCCAGGGGCCCTTAGAAGGCTACACCTTC
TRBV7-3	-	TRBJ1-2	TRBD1	CASSPRQGYGYTF	TGTGCCAGCAGCCCACGACAGGGTTATGGCTACACCTTC
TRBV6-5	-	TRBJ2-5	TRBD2	CASSYLAGDQETQYF	TGTGCCAGCAGTTACCTAGCGGGGGACCAAGAGACCCAGTACTTC
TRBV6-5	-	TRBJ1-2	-	CASSDQGRRYYTF	TGTGCCAGCAGCGACCAGGGGAGAAGATACTACACCTTC
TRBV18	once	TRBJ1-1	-	CASSPEGVGTEAFF	TGTGCCAGCTCACCTGAAGGGGTAGGTACTGAAGCTTTCTTT
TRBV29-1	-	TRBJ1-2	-	CSVRTGGEEGYTF	TGCAGCGTTCGTACCGGGGGGGAGGAGGGCTACACCTTC
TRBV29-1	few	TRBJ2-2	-	CSTPGQTGELFF	TGCAGCACTCCCGGACAGACCGGGGAGCTGTTTTTT